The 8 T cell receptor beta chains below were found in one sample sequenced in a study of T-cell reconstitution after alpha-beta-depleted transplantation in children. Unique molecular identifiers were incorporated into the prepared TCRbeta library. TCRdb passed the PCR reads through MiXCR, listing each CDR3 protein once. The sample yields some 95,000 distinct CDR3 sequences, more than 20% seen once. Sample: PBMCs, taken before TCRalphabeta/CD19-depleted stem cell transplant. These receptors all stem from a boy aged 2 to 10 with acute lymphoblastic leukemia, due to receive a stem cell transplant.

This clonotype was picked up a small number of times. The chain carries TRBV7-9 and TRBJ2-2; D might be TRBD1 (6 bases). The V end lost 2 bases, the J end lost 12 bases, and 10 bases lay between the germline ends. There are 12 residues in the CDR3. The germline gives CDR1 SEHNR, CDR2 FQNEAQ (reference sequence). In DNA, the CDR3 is TGTGCCAGCAGCTTAACAACAGGGAAGCTGTTTTTT. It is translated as CASSLTTGKLFF.

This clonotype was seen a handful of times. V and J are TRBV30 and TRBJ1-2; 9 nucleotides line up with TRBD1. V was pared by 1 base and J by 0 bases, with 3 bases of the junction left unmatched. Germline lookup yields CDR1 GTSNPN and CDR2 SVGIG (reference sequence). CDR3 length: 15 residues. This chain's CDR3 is CAWSGTGATNYGYTF. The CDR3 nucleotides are TGTGCCTGGAGTGGGACAGGGGCTACTAACTATGGCTACACCTTC. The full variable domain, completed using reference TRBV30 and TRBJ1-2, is SQTIHQWPATLVQPVGSPLSLECTVEGTSNPNLYWYRQAAGRGLQLLFYSVGIGQISSEVPQNLSASRPQDRQFILSSKKLLLSDSGFYLCAWSGTGATNYGYTFGSGTRLTVV.

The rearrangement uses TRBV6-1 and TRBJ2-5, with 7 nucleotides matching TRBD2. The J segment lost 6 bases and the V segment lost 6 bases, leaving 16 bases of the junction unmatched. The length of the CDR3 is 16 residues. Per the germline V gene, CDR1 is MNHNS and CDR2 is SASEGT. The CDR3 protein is CASSLGSLAGIKTQYF. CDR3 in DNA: TGTGCCAGCAGCCTCGGAAGTTTAGCGGGTATAAAGACCCAGTACTTC.

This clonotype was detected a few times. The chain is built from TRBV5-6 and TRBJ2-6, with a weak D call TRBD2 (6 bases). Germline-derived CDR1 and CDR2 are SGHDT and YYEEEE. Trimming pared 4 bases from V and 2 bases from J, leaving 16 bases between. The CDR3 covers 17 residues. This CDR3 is CASSPGLAGTGANVLTF. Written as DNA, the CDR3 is TGTGCCAGCAGCCCAGGTTTGGCGGGGACTGGGGCCAACGTCCTGACTTTC.

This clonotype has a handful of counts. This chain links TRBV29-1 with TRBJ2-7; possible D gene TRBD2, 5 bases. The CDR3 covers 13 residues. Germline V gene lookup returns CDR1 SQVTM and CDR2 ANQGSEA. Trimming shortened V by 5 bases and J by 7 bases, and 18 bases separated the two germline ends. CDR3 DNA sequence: TGCAGCGTTCGAGAGGGTGGAGTTACGGAGCAGTACTTC. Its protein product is CSVREGGVTEQYF.

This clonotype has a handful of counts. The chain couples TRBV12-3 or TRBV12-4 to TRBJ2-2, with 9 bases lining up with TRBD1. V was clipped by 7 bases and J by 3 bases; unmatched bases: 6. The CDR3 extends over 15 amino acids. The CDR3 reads CASTQDRGDTGELFF. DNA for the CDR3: TGTGCCAGCACCCAGGACAGGGGAGACACCGGGGAGCTGTTTTTT.

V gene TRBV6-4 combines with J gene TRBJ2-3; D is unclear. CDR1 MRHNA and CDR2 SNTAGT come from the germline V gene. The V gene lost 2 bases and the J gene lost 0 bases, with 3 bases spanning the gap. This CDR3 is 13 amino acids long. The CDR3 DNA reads TGTGCCAGCAGTGACGGGAGCACAGATACGCAGTATTTT. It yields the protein CASSDGSTDTQYF.

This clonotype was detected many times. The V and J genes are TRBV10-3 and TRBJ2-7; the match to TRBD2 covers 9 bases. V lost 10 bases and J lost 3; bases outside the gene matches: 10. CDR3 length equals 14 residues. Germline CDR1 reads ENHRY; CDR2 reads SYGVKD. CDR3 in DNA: TGTGCCAGTTCGACTAGCGGAGAATTCTACGAGCAGTACTTC. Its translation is CASSTSGEFYEQYF.